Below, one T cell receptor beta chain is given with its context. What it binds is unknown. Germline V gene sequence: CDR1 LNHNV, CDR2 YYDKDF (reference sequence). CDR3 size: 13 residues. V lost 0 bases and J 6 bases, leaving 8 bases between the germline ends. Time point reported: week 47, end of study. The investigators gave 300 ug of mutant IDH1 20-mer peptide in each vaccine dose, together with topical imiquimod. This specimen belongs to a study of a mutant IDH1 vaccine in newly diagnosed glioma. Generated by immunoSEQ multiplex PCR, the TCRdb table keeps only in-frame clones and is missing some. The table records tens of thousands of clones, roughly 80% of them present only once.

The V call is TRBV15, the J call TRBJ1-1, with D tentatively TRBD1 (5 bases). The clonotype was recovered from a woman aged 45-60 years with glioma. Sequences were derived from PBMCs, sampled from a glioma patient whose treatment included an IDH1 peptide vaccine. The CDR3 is CATSREGVAEAFF. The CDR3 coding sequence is TGTGCCACCAGCAGAGAGGGGGTCGCTGAAGCTTTCTTT.